These T cell receptor beta chains were read from a single sample in a study of T cell responses to AZD1222 COVID-19 vaccine. Assay used: immunoSEQ multiplex PCR; TCRdb lists only in-frame clones, some missing. The sample has about 110,000 clones, just under 95% seen once. Specimen: peripheral blood, collected on day 0 of AZD1222 vaccination. All receptors derive from an adult in good health. Both conserved end residues are part of each CDR3. The order of the fields is V gene, D gene, J gene, clone size, CDR3 DNA, CDR3 protein. A D gene is named only where the DNA matches it firmly. Rows may omit the clone size; those that give it use once, few, many or a size class.

>TRBV6-6|.|TRBJ2-7|.
TGTGCCAGCAGTAAACTGGACAGCCCATACGAGCAGTACTTC
CASSKLDSPYEQYF
>TRBV6-5|.|TRBJ2-7|.
TGTGCCAGCTCTAAGGGGAGTGGCGAGCAGTACTTC
CASSKGSGEQYF
>TRBV19|TRBD2|TRBJ2-1|.
TGTGCCAGTAGTCGGAGCGGGAGCTCCTACAATGAGCAGTTCTTC
CASSRSGSSYNEQFF
>TRBV27|.|TRBJ2-3|.
TGTGCCAGCGGGGAGGGGGTAAGCACAGATACGCAGTATTTT
CASGEGVSTDTQYF
>TRBV7-2|.|TRBJ2-5|few
TGTGCCAGCAGCTTAGCAGGGAGCGGGGAGACCCAGTACTTC
CASSLAGSGETQYF
>TRBV6-4|.|TRBJ2-1|.
TGTGCCAGCAGTGGGGGGTCCACTAATGAGCAGTTCTTC
CASSGGSTNEQFF
>TRBV13|TRBD1|TRBJ2-7|.
TGTGCCAGCAGCGCCTTAACAGGGGGTCCCCTTAGGCGGGAGCAGTACTTC
CASSALTGGPLRREQYF
>TRBV19|.|TRBJ1-4|.
TGTGCCAGTCGCTCCGGAGATTCAACTAATGAAAAACTGTTTTTT
CASRSGDSTNEKLFF
>TRBV9|TRBD1|TRBJ1-2|.
TGTGCCAGCAGCGGGGGACAGCGAGGCTATGGCTACACCTTC
CASSGGQRGYGYTF
>TRBV24-1|TRBD1|TRBJ2-3|.
TGTGCCACCAGTGATCCCGACAGGGATTGGACAGATACGCAGTATTTT
CATSDPDRDWTDTQYF
>TRBV6-5|.|TRBJ1-6|.
TGTGCCAGCAGCCGCGTCAGTCCTAATAATTCACCCCTCCACTTT
CASSRVSPNNSPLHF
>TRBV7-9|TRBD1|TRBJ1-4|.
TGTGCCAGCAGCCGCGCAGGGACAGGGAATAATGAAAAACTGTTTTTT
CASSRAGTGNNEKLFF
>TRBV11-3|.|TRBJ1-1|once
TGTGCCAGCAGCTCCCGGAGCAGGGAGAACACTGAAGCTTTCTTT
CASSSRSRENTEAFF
>TRBV19|TRBD1|TRBJ1-5|.
TGTGCCAGTAGTAACGAACGTAGACAGGGGAAAAATCAGCCCCAGCATTTT
CASSNERRQGKNQPQHF
>TRBV6-2/TRBV6-3|.|TRBJ2-3|.
TGTGCCAGCAGCCCCGACCTAACGCAGTATTTT
CASSPDLTQYF
>TRBV29-1|TRBD1|TRBJ1-1|.
TGCAGCGTTTATAAACAGGGGGCGCGTTCGAGCACTGAAGCTTTCTTT
CSVYKQGARSSTEAFF
>TRBV14|.|TRBJ1-3|once
TGTGCCAGCAGCCGGGGGTCCAGGTCGAGCTCTGGAAACACCATATATTTT
CASSRGSRSSSGNTIYF
>TRBV28|.|TRBJ1-3|.
TGTGCCAGCAGAAGCGGCGCGGTCGGGCCTAACACCATATATTTT
CASRSGAVGPNTIYF
>TRBV18|TRBD2|TRBJ2-7|.
TGTGCCAGCTCACAGTCTAGCGGGGGGGCAAACGAGCAGTACTTC
CASSQSSGGANEQYF
>TRBV9|.|TRBJ1-3|.
TGTGCCAGCAGCGCACAACCGGACCTCGGGCGAGGAAACACCATATATTTT
CASSAQPDLGRGNTIYF
>TRBV3-1/TRBV3-2|TRBD1|TRBJ1-2|.
TGTGCCAGCAGCCACCTGACAGGGGGAAAAAATGGCTACACCTTC
CASSHLTGGKNGYTF
>TRBV10-3|.|TRBJ1-6|.
TGTGCCATCAGTGAAGGACAGAATTCACCCCTCCACTTT
CAISEGQNSPLHF